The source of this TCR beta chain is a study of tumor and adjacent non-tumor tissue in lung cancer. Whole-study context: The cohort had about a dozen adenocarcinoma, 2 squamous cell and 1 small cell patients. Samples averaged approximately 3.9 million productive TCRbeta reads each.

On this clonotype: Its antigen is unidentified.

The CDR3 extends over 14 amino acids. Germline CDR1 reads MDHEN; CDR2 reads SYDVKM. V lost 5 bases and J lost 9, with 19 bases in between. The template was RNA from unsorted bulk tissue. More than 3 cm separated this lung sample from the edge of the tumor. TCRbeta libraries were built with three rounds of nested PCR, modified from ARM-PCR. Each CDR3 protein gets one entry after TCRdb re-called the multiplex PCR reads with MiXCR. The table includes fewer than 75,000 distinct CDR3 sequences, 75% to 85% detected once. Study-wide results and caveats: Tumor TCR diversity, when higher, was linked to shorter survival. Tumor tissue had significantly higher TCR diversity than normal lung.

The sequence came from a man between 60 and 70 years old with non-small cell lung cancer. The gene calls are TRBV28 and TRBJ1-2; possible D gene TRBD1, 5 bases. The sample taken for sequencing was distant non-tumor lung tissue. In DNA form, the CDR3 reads TGTGCCAGCAGTCAACTAGGGACCAATAATAGCTACACCTTC. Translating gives CASSQLGTNNSYTF.